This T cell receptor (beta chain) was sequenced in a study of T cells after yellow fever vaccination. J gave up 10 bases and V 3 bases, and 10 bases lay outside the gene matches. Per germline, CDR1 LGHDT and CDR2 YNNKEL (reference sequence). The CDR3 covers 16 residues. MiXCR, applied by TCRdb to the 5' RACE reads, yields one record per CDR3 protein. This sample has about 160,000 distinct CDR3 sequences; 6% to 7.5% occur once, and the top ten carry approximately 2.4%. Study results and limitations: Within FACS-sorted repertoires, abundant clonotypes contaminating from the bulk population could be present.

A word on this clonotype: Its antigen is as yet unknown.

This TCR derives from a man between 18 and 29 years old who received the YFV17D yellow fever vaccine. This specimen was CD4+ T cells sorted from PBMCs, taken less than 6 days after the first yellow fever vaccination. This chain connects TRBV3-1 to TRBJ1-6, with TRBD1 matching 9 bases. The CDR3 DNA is TGTGCCAGCAGCCACCGGGACAGGGTACCTGAGTCACCCCTCCACTTT. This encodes CASSHRDRVPESPLHF.